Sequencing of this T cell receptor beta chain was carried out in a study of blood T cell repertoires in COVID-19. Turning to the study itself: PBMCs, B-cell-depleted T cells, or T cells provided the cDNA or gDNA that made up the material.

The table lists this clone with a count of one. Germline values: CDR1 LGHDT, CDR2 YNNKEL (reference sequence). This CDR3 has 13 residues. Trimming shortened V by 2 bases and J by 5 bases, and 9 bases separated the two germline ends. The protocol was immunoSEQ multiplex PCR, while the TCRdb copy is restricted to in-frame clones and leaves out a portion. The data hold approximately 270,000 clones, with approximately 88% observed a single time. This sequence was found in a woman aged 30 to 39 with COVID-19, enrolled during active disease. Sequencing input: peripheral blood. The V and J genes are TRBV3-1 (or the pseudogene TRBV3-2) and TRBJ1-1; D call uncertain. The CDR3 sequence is CASSQSRGTEAFF. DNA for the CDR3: TGTGCCAGCAGCCAATCCAGAGGGACTGAAGCTTTCTTT.